This TCR beta chain was sequenced during a study of blood T cell repertoires in COVID-19 (dated by TCRdb to the early 2020s). For the wider study: The collaborator samples originated in the United States, Italy and Spain and spanned the acute and convalescent phases of COVID-19. The repertoires were released in a freely available public database intended as a resource for research on the immune response to SARS-CoV-2. The material from the prospective study consisted of cDNA or gDNA derived from T cells, B-cell-depleted T cells, or PBMCs. The sample metadata nearly always contained a de-identified subject ID, COVID-19 status, age in years and sex. Deeply sampled blood TCRbeta repertoires from subjects exposed to, actively infected with, or recovered from COVID-19 were included in the dataset. Where HLA class I and class II types were available, the types were taken from metadata supplied by the sample provider, not from assay-based typing. Samples were obtained from the ongoing ImmuneRACE study (first 160 participants) and from approximately 1,200 subjects provided by 6 global collaborators.

The CDR3 contains 14 residues, cysteine and phenylalanine counted. The DNA shown is the 42-base CDR3, in frame from base 1. The CDR1 and CDR2 encoded by the germline V gene are SGHTA and FQGNSA. As regards this clone: Its binding antigen is unknown. One end of the junction fails to match germline, which may point to a read error.

Another Seattle source contributed samples from volunteer blood donors who had recovered from COVID-19. Each collaborating institution followed its own protocols to collect whole blood in K2EDTA tubes. Collaborator samples were shipped for TCRbeta analysis as frozen whole blood, isolated PBMCs, or DNA extracted from either sample type. TCRbeta CDR3 regions were amplified from genomic DNA using the immunoSEQ Assay, a bias-controlled multiplex PCR. On the study's bioinformatics: The number of nucleated cells in each sample was estimated from the amplification of reference gene primers within the assay. To quantify the absolute abundance of each unique TCRbeta CDR3 rearrangement, sequence reads were collapsed and filtered. For each sample, productive Simpson clonality was calculated by taking the square root of Simpson's diversity index across productive rearrangements. This immuneACCESS table, as held by TCRdb, lists in-frame sequences with V and J called but not all clones. Of the missing ones, under half trace to an unresolved V gene in checked studies; the others have no known cause. D and trimming were read from the DNA, whereas the V and J calls and clone size are those reported in that table. The table for this sample lists roughly 220,000 clones; 80% to 85% of them were counted only once. The ten largest clones add up to roughly 3% of the sample.

Results and caveats for the whole study, not just this receptor: Clinical and demographic metadata were provided uncurated, with the amount varying by source and participant.

The sequence derives from a woman aged 25 to 45 who had recovered from COVID-19. The rearranged segments are TRBV7-2 and TRBJ2-7; 10 bases in between match TRBD2. The sequenced sample was peripheral blood. The DNA reads TGTGCCAGCAGCCTAGCGGGGGCGCTGGGCGAGCAGTACTTC. Translated, this gives CASSLAGALGEQYF.